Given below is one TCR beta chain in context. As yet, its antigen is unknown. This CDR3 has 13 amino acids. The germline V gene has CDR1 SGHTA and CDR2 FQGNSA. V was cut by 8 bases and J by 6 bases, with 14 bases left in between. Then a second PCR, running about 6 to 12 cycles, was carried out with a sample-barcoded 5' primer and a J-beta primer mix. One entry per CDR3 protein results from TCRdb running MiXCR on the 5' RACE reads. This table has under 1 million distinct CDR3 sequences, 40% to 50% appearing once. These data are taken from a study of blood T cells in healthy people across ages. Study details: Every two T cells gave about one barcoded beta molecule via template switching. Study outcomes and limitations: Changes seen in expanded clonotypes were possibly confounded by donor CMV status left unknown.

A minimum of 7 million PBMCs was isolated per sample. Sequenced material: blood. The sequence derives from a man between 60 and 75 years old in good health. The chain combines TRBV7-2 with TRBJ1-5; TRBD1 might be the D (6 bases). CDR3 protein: CASANTGFQPQHF. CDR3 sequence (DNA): TGTGCCAGCGCAAATACAGGGTTTCAGCCCCAGCATTTT.